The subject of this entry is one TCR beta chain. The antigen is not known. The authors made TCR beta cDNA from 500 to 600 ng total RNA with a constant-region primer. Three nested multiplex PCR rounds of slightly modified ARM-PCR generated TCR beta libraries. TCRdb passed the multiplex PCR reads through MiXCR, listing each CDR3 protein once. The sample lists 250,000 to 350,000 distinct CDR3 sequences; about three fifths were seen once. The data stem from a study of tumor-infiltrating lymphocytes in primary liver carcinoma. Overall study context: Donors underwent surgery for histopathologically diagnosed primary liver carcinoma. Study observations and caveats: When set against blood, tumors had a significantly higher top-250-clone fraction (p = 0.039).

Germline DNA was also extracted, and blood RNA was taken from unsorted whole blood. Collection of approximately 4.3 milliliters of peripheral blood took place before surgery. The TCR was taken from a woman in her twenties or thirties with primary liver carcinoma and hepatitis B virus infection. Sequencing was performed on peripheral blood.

CDR3 in amino acids: CASSLSVGETQYF. CDR3 bases: TGTGCCAGCAGCTTAAGCGTTGGGGAGACCCAGTACTTC. The V gene is TRBV7-6, the J gene TRBJ2-5; no firm D call. V shed 2 bases and J shed 5 bases, with 9 bases lying between them. The CDR3 is made up of 13 amino acids. Germline CDR1 is SGHVS and CDR2 is FNYEAQ.